This TCR beta chain was recorded in a study of blood T cell repertoires in COVID-19. Whole-study context: Nucleic acid was either cDNA or gDNA, and it came from T cells, B-cell-depleted T cells, or PBMCs.

Per germline, CDR1 SGHDN and CDR2 FVKESK. The CDR3 runs to 16 residues. Trimming stripped 4 bases from V and 5 bases from J, with 20 bases between. Enrollment of patients from Seattle took place during active infection, with longitudinal follow-up. Libraries were prepared by immunoSEQ multiplex PCR; TCRdb keeps only in-frame clonotypes and omits some of them. The data contain 300,000 or so clones, approximately 90% of them singletons. J is TRBJ2-5 and V is TRBV14; maybe TRBD2 (7 bases). The TCR comes from a woman aged 25 to 39 with COVID-19, enrolled during active disease. Sequencing input: peripheral blood. This CDR3 reads CASSRRTGLGGETQYF. The CDR3 bases are TGTGCCAGCAGCCGACGTACTGGACTAGGGGGGGAGACCCAGTACTTC.